The sequence of this TCR beta chain was determined in a study of response to subunit inactivated influenza vaccine. Broader study findings: Authors suggested seasonal influenza vaccinations each recruit few new T cells.

J lost 9 bases, V lost 5 bases, and 21 bases had no gene match. Germline V gene lookup returns CDR1 SGHAT and CDR2 FQNNGV. The CDR3 extends over 18 amino acids. On this clonotype: What it binds is not known.

One entry per CDR3 protein results from TCRdb running MiXCR on the RT-PCR reads. The table has some 190,000 distinct CDR3 sequences, approximately 15% seen once. The chain employs TRBV11-2 and TRBJ2-1, with 8 positions matching TRBD2. The sequences come from CD8+ T cells sorted from PBMCs, collected around 5 days after vaccination. The sequence derives from a man in his forties or fifties who received an inactivated influenza vaccine. The CDR3 is CASSRSRESGSTEGEQFF. The CDR3 DNA sequence: TGTGCCAGCAGCCGTTCCCGAGAGAGCGGGAGTACCGAAGGTGAGCAGTTCTTC.